This is a list of T cell receptor beta chains from one sample in a study of shared clonotypes between healthy human individuals. Sequencing used immunoSEQ multiplex PCR; TCRdb keeps in-frame clones, though not all of them. Counted here are roughly 2,000,000 clones, approximately 95% occurring once; the ten biggest clones make up approximately 1.2%. Sequenced material: naive CD8+ T cells sorted from blood. All receptors come from a man aged 18 to 35 in good health. Both conserved end residues are part of each CDR3. A D gene is named only where the DNA matches it firmly. Expanded clones get a size class; other rows say once, few or many, or leave the size out.

v_call	j_call	clone_size	d_call	cdr3_aa	cdr3_nt
TRBV19	TRBJ1-5	.	.	CASRQGGQPQHF	TGTGCCAGTAGACAAGGGGGTCAGCCCCAGCATTTT
TRBV9	TRBJ2-7	.	TRBD1	CASSGEGQGAYEQYF	TGTGCCAGCAGCGGAGAGGGACAGGGGGCCTACGAGCAGTACTTC
TRBV4-1	TRBJ2-5	.	TRBD2	CASSPELWGGGVQETQYF	TGCGCCAGCAGCCCAGAACTCTGGGGCGGGGGGGTTCAAGAGACCCAGTACTTC
TRBV7-8	TRBJ2-7	.	.	CASSLGLEEQYF	TGTGCCAGCAGCTTAGGGTTGGAAGAGCAGTACTTC
TRBV7-9	TRBJ2-1	.	.	CASSSGNNEQFF	TGTGCCAGCAGCTCCGGTAACAATGAGCAGTTCTTC
TRBV7-2	TRBJ2-7	.	TRBD2	CASSSFSGGTSEQYF	TGTGCCAGCAGCTCCTTTAGCGGGGGCACGTCCGAGCAGTACTTC
TRBV9	TRBJ1-4	.	.	CASSEWDGNEKLFF	TGTGCCAGCAGCGAATGGGACGGTAATGAAAAACTGTTTTTT
TRBV4-1	TRBJ1-2	.	.	CASSQGTLRERDGYTF	TGCGCCAGCAGCCAAGGAACTCTCAGGGAGAGGGATGGCTACACCTTC
TRBV4-3	TRBJ2-4	.	.	CASSQEPSENIQYF	TGCGCCAGCAGCCAAGAACCCTCGGAAAACATTCAGTACTTC
TRBV6-5	TRBJ2-1	.	TRBD2	CASRTLREVYNEQFF	TGTGCCAGCAGGACCTTGCGGGAGGTCTACAATGAGCAGTTCTTC
TRBV15	TRBJ1-3	.	.	CATSEEGGNTIYF	TGTGCCACCAGCGAAGAGGGTGGGAACACCATATATTTT
TRBV9	TRBJ2-2	.	.	CASSPLGGELFF	TGTGCCAGCAGCCCCCTCGGCGGGGAGCTGTTTTTT
TRBV13	TRBJ2-3	.	TRBD2	CARPGLAGAGTDTQYF	TGTGCCAGACCGGGACTAGCGGGAGCAGGCACAGATACGCAGTATTTT
TRBV28	TRBJ1-1	.	.	CASSPGTGHTEAFF	TGTGCCAGCAGTCCCGGGACGGGCCACACTGAAGCTTTCTTT
TRBV28	TRBJ1-2	.	TRBD1	CASSPGQEYTF	TGTGCCAGCAGTCCGGGACAGGAATACACCTTC
TRBV27	TRBJ2-4	few	.	CASSFSGPKNIQYF	TGTGCCAGCAGTTTCTCCGGTCCCAAAAACATTCAGTACTTC
TRBV11-2	TRBJ2-7	.	TRBD1	CASSLGDRVVYEQYF	TGTGCCAGCAGCTTAGGAGACAGGGTCGTCTACGAGCAGTACTTC
TRBV28	TRBJ2-7	.	.	CASSRSPGADYEQYF	TGTGCCAGCAGCCGCTCCCCAGGGGCTGACTACGAGCAGTACTTC
TRBV7-9	TRBJ2-2	few	.	CASSLTGQNTGELFF	TGTGCCAGCAGCTTAACGGGACAAAACACCGGGGAGCTGTTTTTT
TRBV11-1	TRBJ1-1	.	TRBD1	CASSRTGQNTEAFF	TGTGCCAGCAGTCGGACAGGGCAGAACACTGAAGCTTTCTTT
TRBV29-1	TRBJ2-7	.	.	CSVAAPIAYEQYF	TGCAGCGTTGCAGCACCAATCGCTTACGAGCAGTACTTC
TRBV9	TRBJ2-2	once	.	CASSVGYLGLTGELFF	TGTGCCAGCAGCGTAGGTTATCTGGGGCTCACCGGGGAGCTGTTTTTT
TRBV7-9	TRBJ2-7	.	TRBD2	CASSPRTSGSGEQYF	TGTGCCAGCAGCCCTCGGACTAGCGGGAGCGGCGAGCAGTACTTC
TRBV4-1	TRBJ2-3	.	.	CASSQELGSADTQYF	TGCGCCAGCAGCCAAGAGCTGGGAAGCGCAGATACGCAGTATTTT
TRBV6-5	TRBJ2-7	.	.	CASSYLETTSSYEQYF	TGTGCCAGCAGTTACCTTGAAACGACTAGCTCCTACGAGCAGTACTTC
TRBV10-2	TRBJ2-3	.	.	CASSEGGTSTDTQYF	TGCGCCAGCAGTGAAGGCGGGACTAGCACAGATACGCAGTATTTT
TRBV18	TRBJ1-2	.	.	CASSPGTTWNYGYTF	TGTGCCAGCTCACCTGGGACGACTTGGAACTATGGCTACACCTTC
TRBV7-9	TRBJ1-4	.	.	CASSFHRERNEKLFF	TGTGCCAGCAGCTTCCATCGGGAGCGGAATGAAAAACTGTTTTTT
TRBV27	TRBJ1-6	.	.	CASSSGVSPLHF	TGTGCCAGCAGTTCCGGGGTTTCACCCCTCCACTTT
TRBV11-3	TRBJ2-2	.	.	CASSLDLGSNTGELFF	TGTGCCAGCAGCTTAGATCTCGGATCGAACACCGGGGAGCTGTTTTTT
TRBV5-1	TRBJ1-2	.	.	CASSLAGMVEGPHFNTNYGYTF	TGCGCCAGCAGCTTGGCCGGTATGGTAGAAGGGCCACACTTTAACACTAACTATGGCTACACCTTC
TRBV27	TRBJ1-2	.	.	CASSYRVDYGYTF	TGTGCCAGCAGTTATAGGGTAGACTATGGCTACACCTTC
TRBV9	TRBJ1-2	.	.	CASSVDAGGNYGYTF	TGTGCCAGCAGCGTAGACGCGGGGGGCAACTATGGCTACACCTTC
TRBV27	TRBJ1-2	.	.	CASSSAPSNYGYTF	TGTGCCAGCAGTTCTGCACCGAGTAACTATGGCTACACCTTC
TRBV5-1	TRBJ1-6	.	.	CASSLEGVSPGSYNSPLHF	TGCGCCAGCAGCTTGGAGGGGGTGTCCCCGGGCTCCTATAATTCACCCCTCCACTTT
TRBV2	TRBJ1-1	.	.	CASSETNTEAFF	TGTGCCAGCAGTGAAACTAACACTGAAGCTTTCTTT
TRBV7-9	TRBJ1-2	.	TRBD1	CASSSTRDRDAYGYTF	TGTGCCAGCAGCTCCACCCGGGACAGGGACGCCTATGGCTACACCTTC
TRBV6-5	TRBJ2-5	.	TRBD1	CASYGQGTETQYF	TGTGCCAGTTACGGACAGGGGACGGAGACCCAGTACTTC
TRBV5-7	TRBJ2-1	.	.	CASSSSGPTYNEQFF	TGTGCCAGCAGCTCCTCTGGGCCGACCTACAATGAGCAGTTCTTC
TRBV6-6	TRBJ2-2	.	.	CASSYDVSGELFF	TGTGCCAGCAGCTACGATGTTTCGGGGGAGCTGTTTTTT
TRBV30	TRBJ1-6	few	.	CAWSVGGRNSPLHF	TGTGCCTGGAGTGTAGGAGGGAGGAATTCACCCCTCCACTTT
TRBV4-1	TRBJ2-5	.	TRBD2	CASSPTSGRQETQYF	TGCGCCAGCAGCCCGACTAGCGGGAGGCAAGAGACCCAGTACTTC
TRBV29-1	TRBJ2-3	.	.	CSVTPVRFSTDTQYF	TGCAGCGTAACCCCAGTGAGGTTTAGCACAGATACGCAGTATTTT
TRBV15	TRBJ2-7	.	TRBD1	CATSRVGTGGTYEQYF	TGTGCCACCAGCAGAGTCGGGACAGGGGGGACCTACGAGCAGTACTTC
TRBV27	TRBJ1-1	.	TRBD1	CASSFLGQGASEAFF	TGTGCCAGCAGTTTTCTGGGACAGGGGGCTTCTGAAGCTTTCTTT
TRBV6-5	TRBJ2-7	.	.	CASSYSGETYEQYF	TGTGCCAGCAGTTACTCGGGGGAGACCTACGAGCAGTACTTC
TRBV19	TRBJ2-5	.	TRBD1	CASSIATGGMETQYF	TGTGCCAGTAGTATAGCGACAGGGGGCATGGAGACCCAGTACTTC
TRBV5-4	TRBJ2-7	.	TRBD1	CASSLATGSYEQYF	TGTGCCAGCAGCTTGGCGACAGGGAGCTACGAGCAGTACTTC
TRBV5-4	TRBJ2-3	.	.	CASSPLDLNTDTQYF	TGTGCCAGCAGCCCCTTGGACTTAAACACAGATACGCAGTATTTT
TRBV5-8	TRBJ2-7	once	.	CASSLRQGGAYEQYF	TGTGCCAGCAGCTTGAGGCAGGGGGGAGCCTACGAGCAGTACTTC
TRBV7-9	TRBJ2-2	.	.	CASSPVGPNTGELFF	TGTGCCAGCAGCCCCGTGGGGCCGAACACCGGGGAGCTGTTTTTT
TRBV28	TRBJ1-6	.	TRBD1	CASSLGQGSPCHF	TGTGCCAGCAGCCTGGGACAGGGGTCCCCCTGTCACTTT
TRBV9	TRBJ2-3	.	TRBD2	CASRPGLADTDTQYF	TGTGCCAGCAGGCCTGGACTAGCGGACACAGATACGCAGTATTTT
TRBV6-1	TRBJ2-7	.	.	CASSAGIVDYEQYF	TGTGCCAGCAGTGCCGGGATCGTGGACTACGAGCAGTACTTC